The clone carrying this T cell receptor (beta chain) has a count of ten or more. Its antigen is unidentified. These data originate in a study of prognosis after radiotherapy for stage I lung cancer. Overall study context: Without exception, patients with non-small cell lung cancer were deemed medically inoperable.

This CDR3 comprises 18 residues. The V and J ends lost 5 bases and 0 bases, in that order; junction bases with no gene match: 12. Per germline, CDR1 SGHAT and CDR2 FQNNGV. Regarding the study as a whole: Metastatic and non-metastatic patients reportedly diverged in TRBV and TRBJ gene usage. The number of unique TCR clones went down after stereotactic body radiation therapy, with a median of roughly 9,300 versus 7,200.

Amplification of TCR beta CDR3 from genomic DNA used two-round multiplex PCR. Amplification in first-round PCR relied on primers specific to each TRBV and TRBJ gene. One entry per CDR3 protein, called by TCRdb with MiXCR from the multiplex PCR reads. The data contain tens of thousands of distinct CDR3 sequences, 26% of them singletons. Material: PBMCs, obtained before or after stereotactic body radiation therapy (not recorded which). The chain joins TRBV11-2 to TRBJ2-3, with 9 bases fitting TRBD2. The receptor was isolated from a donor aged 50 or older with non-small cell lung cancer. The CDR3 reads CASSPWTSAFSSTDTQYF. CDR3 DNA sequence: TGTGCCAGCAGCCCATGGACTAGCGCCTTTTCTAGCACAGATACGCAGTATTTT.